A selection of T cell receptor beta chains follows, all from one sample in a study of blood T cell repertoires in COVID-19. This table comes from immunoSEQ multiplex PCR, and its TCRdb copy is limited to in-frame clones, with some not included. The sample carries 150,000 or so clones, approximately 86% recorded once. Specimen: PBMCs or T cells enriched from blood (not recorded which). These receptors were taken from a woman between 40 and 55 years old who had been exposed to COVID-19. Each CDR3 is given with its conserved first and last residue. Each record gives: V gene, J gene, CDR3 protein.

V gene: TRBV28; J gene: TRBJ1-5; CDR3 protein: CASSPAMSQRQPQHF
V gene: TRBV6-6; J gene: TRBJ2-7; CDR3 protein: CASPSGYEQYF
V gene: TRBV11-2; J gene: TRBJ2-7; CDR3 protein: CASSLGGTSHEQYF
V gene: TRBV12-3/TRBV12-4; J gene: TRBJ1-1; CDR3 protein: CACQTGPFTEAFF
V gene: TRBV7-6; J gene: TRBJ2-1; CDR3 protein: CASSLGLVSYNEQFF
V gene: TRBV18; J gene: TRBJ1-3; CDR3 protein: CASSAQGEPGNTIYF
V gene: TRBV12-5; J gene: TRBJ1-1; CDR3 protein: CASGEGQLNTEAFF
V gene: TRBV4-1; J gene: TRBJ1-6; CDR3 protein: CASSQPRDSRNSPLHF
V gene: TRBV6-6; J gene: TRBJ2-1; CDR3 protein: CASSRLRTSGIGEGEQFF
V gene: TRBV12-5; J gene: TRBJ2-5; CDR3 protein: CASGTGLAGKRFTQETQYF
V gene: TRBV29-1; J gene: TRBJ1-3; CDR3 protein: CSVTGVMTGNTIYF
V gene: TRBV5-1; J gene: TRBJ2-2; CDR3 protein: CASSLDGTPPGELFF
V gene: TRBV24-1; J gene: TRBJ2-5; CDR3 protein: CATSGAETQYF
V gene: TRBV5-6; J gene: TRBJ1-2; CDR3 protein: CASSPGQGAVHGYTF
V gene: TRBV27; J gene: TRBJ1-2; CDR3 protein: CASSLSTGPNYGYTF
V gene: TRBV3-1/TRBV3-2; J gene: TRBJ2-4; CDR3 protein: CASSPQGQRNIQYF
V gene: TRBV2; J gene: TRBJ2-5; CDR3 protein: CASSGRSGGPQETQYF
V gene: TRBV28; J gene: TRBJ2-7; CDR3 protein: CASRIGGGAIEQYF
V gene: TRBV2; J gene: TRBJ1-5; CDR3 protein: CASSEWQRSNQPQHF
V gene: TRBV29-1; J gene: TRBJ2-5; CDR3 protein: CSVGAKGETQYF
V gene: TRBV27; J gene: TRBJ2-3; CDR3 protein: CASSLWGYRTDTQYF
V gene: TRBV7-2; J gene: TRBJ1-5; CDR3 protein: CASSLYTDNQPQHF
V gene: TRBV5-4; J gene: TRBJ1-6; CDR3 protein: CASSLSVSYNSPLHF
V gene: TRBV9; J gene: TRBJ1-4; CDR3 protein: CASSVGQGGGNEKLFF
V gene: TRBV28; J gene: TRBJ2-7; CDR3 protein: CASAGLRTYEQYF
V gene: TRBV25-1; J gene: TRBJ2-2; CDR3 protein: CASSEGTGGYWELFF
V gene: TRBV10-1; J gene: TRBJ2-3; CDR3 protein: CASRIHRTSGRSSTDTQYF
V gene: TRBV3-1/TRBV3-2; J gene: TRBJ1-6; CDR3 protein: CASSQSLRSPLHF
V gene: TRBV5-1; J gene: TRBJ1-2; CDR3 protein: CASSPVTGGNYGYTF
V gene: TRBV7-9; J gene: TRBJ2-1; CDR3 protein: CASSLGAGLDNEQFF
V gene: TRBV29-1; J gene: TRBJ1-3; CDR3 protein: CSVAPDRAGNTIYF
V gene: TRBV5-1; J gene: TRBJ1-2; CDR3 protein: CASSPDRDYGYTF
V gene: TRBV9; J gene: TRBJ1-2; CDR3 protein: CASSPGDSPNYGYTF
V gene: TRBV28; J gene: TRBJ1-2; CDR3 protein: CASNSQGPDYGYTF
V gene: TRBV28; J gene: TRBJ2-3; CDR3 protein: CASRAGGDTDTQYF
V gene: TRBV15; J gene: TRBJ2-1; CDR3 protein: CATSREEAGAVNEQFF
V gene: TRBV11-2; J gene: TRBJ2-1; CDR3 protein: CASSSRVLSYNEQFF
V gene: TRBV7-2; J gene: TRBJ2-7; CDR3 protein: CASSLYPLAYEQYF
V gene: TRBV28; J gene: TRBJ1-2; CDR3 protein: CASSSDYGYTF
V gene: TRBV7-9; J gene: TRBJ2-5; CDR3 protein: CASSLLAGLQETQYF
V gene: TRBV10-3; J gene: TRBJ1-1; CDR3 protein: CAISAGGHTEAFF
V gene: TRBV28; J gene: TRBJ2-7; CDR3 protein: CASSLMGTVDYEQYF
V gene: TRBV4-1; J gene: TRBJ2-3; CDR3 protein: CASSQVPGETDTQYF
V gene: TRBV19; J gene: TRBJ1-6; CDR3 protein: CASSIANRPNSPLHF
V gene: TRBV25-1; J gene: TRBJ1-2; CDR3 protein: CASSEPGWGYTF
V gene: TRBV12-5; J gene: TRBJ2-1; CDR3 protein: CASGPNYNEQFF
V gene: TRBV5-1; J gene: TRBJ2-2; CDR3 protein: CASSFGTQGGTGELFF